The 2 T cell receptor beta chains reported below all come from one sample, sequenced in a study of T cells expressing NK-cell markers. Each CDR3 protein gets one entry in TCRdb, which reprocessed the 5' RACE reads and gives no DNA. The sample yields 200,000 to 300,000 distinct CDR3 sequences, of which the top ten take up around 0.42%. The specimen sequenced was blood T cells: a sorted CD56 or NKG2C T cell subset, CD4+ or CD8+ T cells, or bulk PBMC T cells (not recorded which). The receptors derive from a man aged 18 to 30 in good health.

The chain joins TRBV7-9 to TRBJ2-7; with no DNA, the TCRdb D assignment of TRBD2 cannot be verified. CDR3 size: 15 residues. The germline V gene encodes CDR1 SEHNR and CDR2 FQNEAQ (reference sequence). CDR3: CASSFWRLGSYEQYF.

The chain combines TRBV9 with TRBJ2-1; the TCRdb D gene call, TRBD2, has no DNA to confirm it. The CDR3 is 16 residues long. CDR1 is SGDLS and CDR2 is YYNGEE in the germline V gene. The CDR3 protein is CASSVREGGGGNEQFF.